A single sample is the source of the 19 T cell receptor beta chains below, sequenced in a study of preoperative IRX-2 immunotherapy in early breast cancer. The assay was immunoSEQ multiplex PCR, and TCRdb's table has in-frame clones only and misses some. The sample carries more than 20,000 clones, just under 80% recorded once. Treatment in this sample: preoperative locoregional IRX-2 cytokine immunotherapy. Material: lymph node tissue, obtained before IRX-2 immunotherapy. The receptor set was obtained from a human donor with breast cancer.

The chain recombines TRBV10-2 with TRBJ1-1; tentative D call: TRBD1 (5 bases). The V gene's germline CDR1 is WSHSY and CDR2 SAAADI. This CDR3 is built from 14 residues. With 0 bases removed from V and 6 bases from J, the gap between germline ends came to 11 bases. This chain's CDR3 is CASSESAGKSEAFF. In DNA, the CDR3 is TGCGCCAGCAGTGAGTCTGCAGGGAAGTCTGAAGCTTTCTTT.

The chain employs TRBV19 and TRBJ2-3; 8 bases are shared with TRBD2. Trimming cost V 4 bases and J 0 bases; bases outside gene matches: 9. The CDR3 totals 17 residues. Germline-derived CDR1 and CDR2 are LNHDA and SQIVND (reference sequence). The CDR3 loop reads CASSNVLAGTSTDTQYF. CDR3 bases: TGTGCCAGTAGTAACGTCCTAGCGGGCACTAGCACAGATACGCAGTATTTT.

The chain uses TRBV7-1 and TRBJ2-5, with 9 bases that match TRBD2. TRBV7-1 is an open reading frame whose function is uncertain. The CDR3 length is 16 residues. After removal of 5 bases from V and 2 bases from J, the junction contained 9 bases not matched to a gene. Written as DNA, the CDR3 is TGTGCCAGCAGCCGAGTTACTAGCGGGTCACAAGAGACCCAGTACTTC. It encodes CASSRVTSGSQETQYF.

This clone was seen a few times. V usage is TRBV11-3 and J usage is TRBJ2-1, with D perhaps matching TRBD1 (5 bases). In germline, CDR1 is SGHNT, CDR2 YENEEA. V was pared by 3 bases and J by 0 bases, with 9 bases between. CDR3 length equals 15 residues. CDR3 sequence: CASSLAGRSYNEQFF. In nucleotides, the CDR3 is TGTGCCAGCAGCTTGGCAGGGCGCTCCTACAATGAGCAGTTCTTC.

This clone was observed a handful of times. This sequence joins TRBV11-3 and TRBJ1-5; no clear D. Per the germline V gene, CDR1 is SGHNT and CDR2 is YENEEA. This CDR3 comprises 15 residues. V lost 4 bases and J 0 bases, leaving 10 bases between the germline ends. The chain's CDR3 is CASSSQEYSNQPQHF. CDR3 nucleotides: TGTGCCAGCAGCTCCCAGGAGTATAGCAATCAGCCCCAGCATTTT.

The chain employs TRBV19 and TRBJ1-2; TRBD1 might be the D (5 bases). Looked up from germline, CDR1 is LNHDA and CDR2 is SQIVND (reference sequence). The length of the CDR3 is 16 residues. V shed 5 bases and J shed 0 bases, with 16 bases lying between them. The CDR3 DNA sequence: TGTGCCAGTAGTCCGACAGATATTAAAACTAACTATGGCTACACCTTC. This encodes CASSPTDIKTNYGYTF.

This clone was seen a few times. This chain uses TRBV15 with TRBJ2-4; 10 bases map to TRBD1. CDR3 length equals 20 residues. Germline V gene lookup returns CDR1 LNHNV and CDR2 YYDKDF (reference sequence). V lost 0 bases and J lost 3; bases outside the gene matches: 14. CDR3 in DNA: TGTGCCACCAGCAGAGATTCTCGGACAGGGGGATCGGTAGGCAAAAACATTCAGTACTTC. Protein product: CATSRDSRTGGSVGKNIQYF.

This sequence joins TRBV7-4 and TRBJ1-2; D is possibly TRBD1 (5 bases). Per germline, CDR1 SGHVT and CDR2 SQSDAQ. The CDR3 runs 13 residues. Trimming shortened V by 2 bases and J by 3 bases, and 7 bases separated the two germline ends. CDR3 sequence (DNA): TGTGCCAGCAGCTTACAGGGCGACTATGGCTACACCTTC. This sequence encodes CASSLQGDYGYTF.

The chain links TRBV7-1 to TRBJ1-4, with D possibly matching TRBD1 (6 bases). TRBV7-1 is an ORF, with its function uncertain. CDR3 length: 13 amino acids. V lost 4 bases and J 7 bases, leaving 10 bases between the germline ends. The CDR3, as DNA: TGTGCCAGCAGCTATACAGGGAGTGAAAAACTGTTTTTT. Translation: CASSYTGSEKLFF.

V is TRBV7-1 and J is TRBJ2-3; 7 bases fit TRBD1. TRBV7-1 is placed among ORFs of uncertain function. CDR3 length: 13 amino acids. J was trimmed by 4 bases and V by 5 bases; bases with no gene match: 3. The CDR3 protein is CASSPTGPDTQYF. DNA of the CDR3: TGTGCCAGCAGCCCGACAGGGCCAGATACGCAGTATTTT.

In its sample, this clone was seen once. The rearrangement links TRBV11-3 to TRBJ1-4; D is uncertain. This CDR3 has 17 amino acids. V shed 0 bases and J shed 0 bases, with 11 bases lying between them. The germline gives CDR1 SGHNT, CDR2 YENEEA. The chain's CDR3 is CASSLDNPISTNEKLFF. The CDR3 DNA sequence: TGTGCCAGCAGCTTAGATAACCCTATATCAACTAATGAAAAACTGTTTTTT.

This clone was detected only a few times. The chain uses TRBV19 and TRBJ2-5; the D gene is possibly TRBD2 (5 bases). Germline CDR1 is LNHDA and CDR2 is SQIVND (reference sequence). Trimming stripped 3 bases from V and 0 bases from J, with 11 bases between. The length of the CDR3 is 15 residues. The CDR3 DNA sequence: TGTGCCAGTAGTATCTTCACGGGGAACCAAGAGACCCAGTACTTC. Translating gives CASSIFTGNQETQYF.

This clone was detected only once. The chain recombines TRBV11-3 with TRBJ2-3; D is possibly TRBD2 (6 bases). Germline V gives CDR1 SGHNT, CDR2 YENEEA. The CDR3 is 14 amino acids. The V and J ends lost 1 base and 4 bases respectively, with 9 bases between them. The CDR3 loop reads CASSLGGAADTQYF. The CDR3 DNA reads TGTGCCAGCAGCTTAGGCGGGGCCGCAGATACGCAGTATTTT.

The J gene is TRBJ1-2, the V gene TRBV6-8; 8 nucleotides align to TRBD1. The germline CDR1 and CDR2 sequences are MNHGY and SAAAGT. The CDR3 sequence is 14 residues long. Trimming took 4 bases from V and 0 from J; bases not matched to a gene: 1. CDR3 coding DNA: TGTGCCAGCAGTTGGGACAGGACTAACTATGGCTACACCTTC. Its translation: CASSWDRTNYGYTF.

V usage is TRBV11-3 and J usage is TRBJ1-3, with unresolved D. The CDR3 has 15 residues. Germline values: CDR1 SGHNT, CDR2 YENEEA. V was trimmed by 0 bases and J by 2 bases, leaving 8 bases between them. The CDR3 sequence is CASSLDGRTGNTIYF. The CDR3 coding sequence is TGTGCCAGCAGCTTAGACGGCAGGACTGGAAACACCATATATTTT.

The rearrangement links TRBV11-3 to TRBJ2-3, with TRBD2 matching over 9 bases. Per germline, CDR1 SGHNT and CDR2 YENEEA. This CDR3 is built from 15 residues. The V segment lost 2 bases and the J segment 4 bases; nucleotides outside the gene matches: 4. Written as DNA, the CDR3 is TGTGCCAGCAGCTTATGGACTAGCGCTTCAGATACGCAGTATTTT. Its translation: CASSLWTSASDTQYF.

For the CDR3, the DNA is TGTGCCAGCTCACAGGGGGCGCTTCCAGATACGCAGTATTTT. Translation: CASSQGALPDTQYF. This chain joins TRBV19 and TRBJ2-3, with 9 bases matching TRBD1. Trimming took 9 bases from V and 4 from J; bases not matched to a gene: 8. CDR1 is LNHDA and CDR2 is SQIVND in the germline V gene (reference sequence). The CDR3 loop spans 14 amino acids.

This clone turned up a few times. This chain uses TRBV6-8 with TRBJ1-2; D not resolved. The V end lost 10 bases, the J end lost 2 bases, and 17 bases lay between the germline ends. CDR1 is MNHGY, CDR2 SAAAGT, per germline. This CDR3 has 14 amino acids. The CDR3 reads CAITSPDRNYGYTF. The CDR3 region has the DNA TGTGCCATCACTTCGCCAGACCGAAACTATGGCTACACCTTC.

The V and J genes are TRBV2 and TRBJ2-3; 13 nucleotides match TRBD2. Germline CDR1 SNHLY, CDR2 FYNNEI. V dropped 4 bases and J dropped 1; count of bases not matched to a gene: 14. The CDR3 runs to 20 residues. This CDR3 reads CASSAMITSGGASGTDTQYF. CDR3 DNA sequence: TGTGCCAGCAGTGCTATGATTACTAGCGGGGGGGCTTCAGGCACAGATACGCAGTATTTT.